The 18 T cell receptor beta chains below were found in one sample sequenced in a study of T-cell reconstitution after alpha-beta-depleted transplantation in children (dated by TCRdb to 2016 to 2017). In light of the paper, this sample's treatment or condition label describes: allogeneic hematopoietic cell transplantation with graft depleted of TCRalphabeta T cells and CD19 B cells. The library came from PCR. The sequencing machine was an Illumina HiSeq 2500. Molecular barcoding was employed in the preparation of TCR libraries, with unique molecular identifiers being used to normalize TCRbeta repertoire quantification. TCRdb reworked the public reads: Q25 trimming with fastp, MiXCR clone assembly, productive beta chains retained. A single entry per CDR3 protein holds the most common genes and DNA from its merged rows. The sample data list fewer than 700,000 distinct CDR3 sequences, and 10% to 15% of these were observed just once. The ten most abundant clones make up over 2% of the sample.

The sample in question was PBMCs, mostly from graft donor cells, obtained 360 days after TCRalphabeta/CD19-depleted stem cell transplant. These receptors originate from a male patient aged 10 to 17 who had a stem cell transplant for acute myeloid leukemia, so the T cells may come from the graft donor.

The chain is built from TRBV11-2 and TRBJ2-4; the match to TRBD2 covers 9 bases. From germline, CDR1 is SGHAT and CDR2 FQNNGV. The CDR3 is made up of 16 amino acids. Trimming removed 5 bases from V and 1 base from J; junction bases left unmatched: 6. The chain's CDR3 is CASSRETSGAKNIQYF. CDR3 sequence (DNA): TGTGCCAGCAGCCGAGAGACTAGCGGCGCCAAAAACATTCAGTACTTC.

This clonotype was recorded a few times. The chain employs TRBV10-3 and TRBJ2-2; tentatively, D is TRBD1 (6 bases). Trimming removed 3 bases from V and 6 bases from J, with 14 bases in between. The germline gives CDR1 ENHRY, CDR2 SYGVKD. The CDR3 has 15 amino acids. CDR3 nucleotide sequence: TGTGCCATCAGTGATCCGGCAGGGGTGCCCGGGGAGCTGTTTTTT. Protein product: CAISDPAGVPGELFF.

The chain carries TRBV20-1 and TRBJ1-1; unclear D gene. V shed 0 bases and J shed 1 base, with 6 bases lying between them. Germline V gives CDR1 DFQATT, CDR2 SNEGSKA (reference sequence). This CDR3 has 13 residues. Here the CDR3 DNA reads TGCAGTGCTAGAGATCTTGGGAACACTGAAGCTTTCTTT. Protein: CSARDLGNTEAFF.

CDR3 coding DNA: TGTGCCAGCAGCGCCTTCCGGGGCCCCGATTTTCATACGCAGTATTTT. Protein: CASSAFRGPDFHTQYF. The chain has TRBV9 and TRBJ2-3; D possibly matches TRBD1 or TRBD2 (5 bases each). Germline values: CDR1 SGDLS, CDR2 YYNGEE. The CDR3 length is 16 residues. Trimming shortened V by 3 bases and J by 7 bases, and 21 bases separated the two germline ends. Drawing the rest from reference TRBV9 and TRBJ2-3, the complete variable domain is DSGVTQTPKHLITATGQRVTLRCSPRSGDLSVYWYQQSLDQGLQFLIQYYNGEERAKGNILERFSAQQFPDLHSELNLSSLELGDSALYFCASSAFRGPDFHTQYFGPGTRLTVL.

The chain carries TRBV7-8 and TRBJ2-2; 9 bases map to TRBD2. CDR1 and CDR2 from the germline V gene are SGHVS and FQNEAQ. With 3 bases clipped from V and 6 bases from J, the junction kept 11 bases outside the gene matches. This CDR3 is 17 amino acids long. CDR3 DNA sequence: TGTGCCAGCAGCTTTTCTGCTCTAGCGGGAAAGTCCGGGGAGCTGTTTTTT. Translated, it gives CASSFSALAGKSGELFF.

This clonotype was recorded a few times. The chain employs TRBV3-1 and TRBJ2-5, with 9 bases matching TRBD2. The V gene end was trimmed by 0 bases and the J gene end by 9 bases; junction bases not matched to a gene: 8. Germline lookup yields CDR1 LGHDT and CDR2 YNNKEL (reference sequence). The CDR3 has 15 amino acids. The chain's CDR3 is CASSQEGLAGLAQYF. CDR3 sequence (DNA): TGTGCCAGCAGCCAAGAGGGGCTAGCGGGATTGGCCCAGTACTTC.

This chain joins TRBV24-1 and TRBJ2-1; D is undetermined. CDR1 and CDR2 (germline): KGHDR, SFDVKD. The V gene lost 3 bases and the J gene lost 7 bases, with 21 bases spanning the gap. This CDR3 spans 17 amino acids. CDR3 DNA sequence: TGTGCCACCAGTGATCCTACGACGCGCCGCCAGGATAATGAGCAGTTCTTC. This sequence encodes CATSDPTTRRQDNEQFF.

Only a few counts were recorded for this clonotype. The chain links TRBV20-1 to TRBJ2-5; tentatively, D is TRBD1 (5 bases). Germline V gives CDR1 DFQATT, CDR2 SNEGSKA (reference sequence). The CDR3 runs 14 residues. Trimming took off 3 bases at V and 5 bases at J, with 16 bases between the two ends. CDR3 sequence (DNA): TGCAGTGCTAGGGGTCGGTATTGGGGCGAGACCCAGTACTTC. Translating it yields CSARGRYWGETQYF.

This clonotype was seen only a few times. The CDR3 is CASSPGVGEKGKETQYF. In DNA form, the CDR3 reads TGTGCCAGCAGCCCCGGGGTAGGGGAGAAAGGGAAGGAGACCCAGTACTTC. J is TRBJ2-5 and V is TRBV9; D is perhaps TRBD1 or TRBD2 (5 bases each). The ends were cut back, 4 bases at V and 5 bases at J, with 24 bases in the middle. The germline V gene encodes CDR1 SGDLS and CDR2 YYNGEE. The CDR3 contains 17 residues. Drawing the rest from reference TRBV9 and TRBJ2-5, the complete variable domain is DSGVTQTPKHLITATGQRVTLRCSPRSGDLSVYWYQQSLDQGLQFLIQYYNGEERAKGNILERFSAQQFPDLHSELNLSSLELGDSALYFCASSPGVGEKGKETQYFGPGTRLLVL.

In this sample, this clonotype turned up once. The rearrangement uses TRBV18 and TRBJ2-2, with 8 bases aligning to TRBD2. The germline V gene has CDR1 KGHSH and CDR2 LQKENI. The CDR3 runs 17 residues. The trim removed 0 bases at V and 1 base at J, leaving 4 bases unmatched. DNA of the CDR3: TGTGCCAGCTCACCACCGAGCGGGAGTGGGAACACCGGGGAGCTGTTTTTT. Translated, it gives CASSPPSGSGNTGELFF.

The table lists this clonotype with a few counts. The chain carries TRBV5-1 and TRBJ2-7; 9 bases match TRBD2. The germline gives CDR1 SGHRS, CDR2 YFSETQ. The CDR3 sequence is 19 residues long. The J segment lost 3 bases and the V segment lost 4 bases, leaving 20 bases of the junction unmatched. The CDR3 loop is CASSAGDGLAGERGYEQYF. CDR3 coding DNA: TGCGCCAGCAGCGCCGGGGATGGATTAGCGGGAGAACGAGGCTACGAGCAGTACTTC.

This clonotype occurred many times. V usage is TRBV14 and J usage is TRBJ2-3, with 14 bases lining up with TRBD2. In germline, CDR1 is SGHDN, CDR2 FVKESK. CDR3 size: 18 residues. V was pared by 4 bases and J by 3 bases, with 9 bases of the junction left unmatched. The CDR3 DNA reads TGTGCCAGCAGCCTTGGGACTAGCGGGAGACTGGAGACAGATACGCAGTATTTT. This translates into CASSLGTSGRLETDTQYF.

This clonotype was counted between two and nine times. The CDR3 bases are TGTGCCAGCAGCTTAGTAGCGGGAGGCAATGAGCAGTTCTTC. Amino acids: CASSLVAGGNEQFF. This rearrangement joins TRBV11-3 to TRBJ2-1, with 10 positions matching TRBD2. J was trimmed by 6 bases and V by 1 base; bases with no gene match: 0. The CDR3 spans 14 residues. Germline-derived CDR1 and CDR2 are SGHNT and YENEEA.

This clonotype was counted only a few times. V usage is TRBV29-1 and J usage is TRBJ2-2; perhaps TRBD2 as D (6 bases). Trimming removed 2 bases at V and 2 bases at J, with 9 bases between. The CDR3 runs to 14 residues. Per the germline V gene, CDR1 is SQVTM and CDR2 is ANQGSEA. CDR3 sequence (DNA): TGCAGCGTTGAAAAGGGACTCAACACCGGGGAGCTGTTTTTT. Its protein product is CSVEKGLNTGELFF.

This chain links TRBV6-1 with TRBJ1-5, with 9 nucleotides matching TRBD1. The V gene's germline CDR1 is MNHNS and CDR2 SASEGT. V was clipped by 6 bases and J by 0 bases; unmatched bases: 9. The CDR3 runs 17 residues. The CDR3 nucleotides read TGTGCCAGCAGCTCGGGACAGGGCGGGTATAGCAATCAGCCCCAGCATTTT. As protein: CASSSGQGGYSNQPQHF.

The chain recombines TRBV5-6 with TRBJ2-7, with D maybe TRBD2 (6 bases). This CDR3 is 14 amino acids long. Germline-derived CDR1 and CDR2 are SGHDT and YYEEEE. The V gene lost 0 bases and the J gene lost 3 bases, with 10 bases spanning the gap. The CDR3 reads CASSLAAGIYEQYF. The CDR3 DNA reads TGTGCCAGCAGCTTGGCGGCGGGGATCTACGAGCAGTACTTC.

In this sample, this clonotype turned up a few times. The gene calls are TRBV5-4 and TRBJ2-7; 7 bases agree with TRBD1. The CDR3 contains 13 residues. V was clipped by 3 bases and J by 2 bases; unmatched bases: 2. From germline, CDR1 is SGHNT and CDR2 YYREEE (reference sequence). The DNA for the CDR3 is TGTGCCAGCAGCTCGCAGGGGGCCTACGAGCAGTACTTC. The encoded protein is CASSSQGAYEQYF.

This rearrangement joins TRBV30 to TRBJ2-1; 8 bases align to TRBD2. The V gene's germline CDR1 is GTSNPN and CDR2 SVGIG (reference sequence). The CDR3 runs to 17 residues. J gave up 2 bases and V 3 bases, and 12 bases lay outside the gene matches. CDR3 in DNA: TGTGCCTGGAGCTACGCCCCTCTAGCGGGTACCTACAATGAGCAGTTCTTC. Translated, it gives CAWSYAPLAGTYNEQFF.